These 6 T cell receptor beta chains share one sample of origin, sequenced in a study of beta chain features in type 1 diabetes. The entirety of the isolated RNA underwent reverse transcription, so expressed TCRB transcripts were sequenced. The assay was immunoSEQ multiplex PCR, and TCRdb's table has in-frame clones only and misses some. The sample holds about 150,000 clones; around 10% are singletons and the top ten take about 2.1%. Sequencing input: central memory CD4+ T cells from blood. All receptors derive from a young man in good health.

This clone has more than one count but fewer than ten. The chain employs TRBV14 and TRBJ2-1, with D tentatively TRBD2 (5 bases). V lost 5 bases and J lost 0, with 14 bases in between. The CDR3 has 16 residues. Germline V gene lookup returns CDR1 SGHDN and CDR2 FVKESK. The CDR3, as DNA: TGTGCCAGCAGCGCCGACTTTGGGAGCTCCTACAATGAGCAGTTCTTC. Translated, it gives CASSADFGSSYNEQFF. The full variable domain, in which reference TRBV14 and TRBJ2-1 provide the parts outside the CDR3, is EAGVTQFPSHSVIEKGQTVTLRCDPISGHDNLYWYRRVMGKEIKFLLHFVKESKQDESGMPNNRFLAERTGGTYSTLKVQPAELEDSGVYFCASSADFGSSYNEQFFGPGTRLTVL.

The chain is built from TRBV2 and TRBJ2-2; D ambiguous. The CDR3 contains 13 residues. Trimming took off 4 bases at V and 1 base at J, with 4 bases between the two ends. Germline V CDR1 and CDR2: SNHLY, FYNNEI. As DNA, the CDR3 is TGTGCCAGCAGTGGACTGAACACCGGGGAGCTGTTTTTT. This codes for CASSGLNTGELFF.

The chain couples TRBV28 to TRBJ2-5, with D unclear. V lost 10 bases and J lost 4, with 16 bases in between. The germline V gene encodes CDR1 MDHEN and CDR2 SYDVKM. This CDR3 region has 13 residues. DNA of the CDR3: TGTGCCACCCAACGCCCCGTAGGAGAGACCCAGTACTTC. Amino acids: CATQRPVGETQYF.

The chain is built from TRBV9 and TRBJ2-1, with 12 bases fitting TRBD2. This CDR3 has 17 residues. CDR1 is SGDLS, CDR2 YYNGEE, per germline. V lost 0 bases, J lost 5 bases, and 6 bases stayed unmatched. The CDR3 sequence is CASSVASGRALHNEQFF. The DNA of the CDR3 is TGTGCCAGCAGCGTAGCTAGCGGGAGGGCCCTCCACAATGAGCAGTTCTTC.

This clone was detected only a few times. The chain combines TRBV30 with TRBJ1-4; 8 bases fit TRBD1. The germline gives CDR1 GTSNPN, CDR2 SVGIG (reference sequence). CDR3 size: 15 residues. The V gene end was trimmed by 3 bases and the J gene end by 5 bases; junction bases not matched to a gene: 8. CDR3 amino acids: CAWSEQTGANEKLFF. CDR3 nucleotide sequence: TGTGCCTGGAGCGAGCAGACAGGGGCGAATGAAAAACTGTTTTTT.

The rearrangement uses TRBV29-1 and TRBJ2-7, with TRBD1 identical over 9 bases. With 7 bases clipped from V and 1 base from J, the junction kept 2 bases outside the gene matches. Germline assignment: CDR1 SQVTM and CDR2 ANQGSEA. The CDR3 contains 12 residues. The CDR3 protein is CSGGQGSYEQYF. The CDR3 DNA follows: TGCAGCGGAGGACAGGGGTCCTACGAGCAGTACTTC.